The 27 T cell receptor beta chains presented below share a single source sample, sequenced in a study of CD8+ T cells in alopecia areata. Extraction and reverse transcription of RNA yielded cDNA as the sequencing template. The assay was immunoSEQ multiplex PCR, and TCRdb's table has in-frame clones only and misses some. The data show more than 95,000 clones, less than 50% seen once. The material sequenced was CD4+ T cells sorted from blood. The receptors shown here come from a human donor with alopecia areata.

This chain links TRBV11-2 with TRBJ1-2, with D perhaps matching TRBD1 (5 bases). Germline-derived CDR1 and CDR2 are SGHAT and FQNNGV. CDR3 length: 13 amino acids. V shed 5 bases and J shed 1 base, with 8 bases lying between them. CDR3 bases: TGTGCCAGCAGCGTTGACAGTAACTATGGCTACACCTTC. Amino acids: CASSVDSNYGYTF.

This rearrangement joins TRBV19 to TRBJ1-5; D ambiguous. This CDR3 spans 14 amino acids. CDR1 LNHDA and CDR2 SQIVND come from the germline V gene (reference sequence). V lost 2 bases and J 6 bases, leaving 11 bases between the germline ends. The CDR3 DNA reads as TGTGCCAGTAGTATAACCGAATCTGGTCAGCCCCAGCATTTT. Protein product: CASSITESGQPQHF.

The chain recombines TRBV30 with TRBJ1-5, with a possible D match to TRBD1 (5 bases). The CDR3 spans 14 residues. CDR1 and CDR2 from the germline V gene are GTSNPN and SVGIG (reference sequence). The V gene lost 3 bases and the J gene lost 0 bases, with 9 bases spanning the gap. CDR3 DNA: TGTGCCTGGAGCGCAGGGATTAGCAATCAGCCCCAGCATTTT. Its protein is CAWSAGISNQPQHF.

The genes are TRBV5-6 and TRBJ2-7, with 10 nucleotides matching TRBD1. CDR3 length: 15 residues. The germline CDR1 and CDR2 sequences are SGHDT and YYEEEE. J gave up 5 bases and V 3 bases, and 8 bases lay outside the gene matches. This CDR3 is CASSSDRGPRDEQYF. The CDR3 DNA follows: TGTGCCAGCAGCTCCGACAGGGGGCCGAGGGACGAGCAGTACTTC.

The V gene is TRBV30, the J gene TRBJ2-7; D is uncertain. There are 13 residues in the CDR3. Germline CDR1 is GTSNPN and CDR2 is SVGIG (reference sequence). Trimming took off 2 bases at V and 7 bases at J, with 15 bases between the two ends. The CDR3 is CAWSLDPTAEQYF. The CDR3 bases are TGTGCCTGGAGTCTAGACCCCACGGCGGAGCAGTACTTC.

The chain couples TRBV7-8 to TRBJ1-1; D gene unclear. This CDR3 has 13 amino acids. From germline, CDR1 is SGHVS and CDR2 FQNEAQ. V shed 5 bases and J shed 4 bases, with 11 bases lying between them. The CDR3 sequence: CASSATLGTEAFF. CDR3 bases: TGTGCCAGCAGCGCGACGTTGGGCACTGAAGCTTTCTTT.

The chain carries TRBV11-1 and TRBJ1-5; 7 bases fit TRBD1. CDR1 is SGHAT, CDR2 FQDESV, per germline (reference sequence). V shed 5 bases, J shed 4 bases, and the junction held 8 bases outside the gene matches. This CDR3 has 15 residues. As DNA, the CDR3 is TGTGCCAGCAGCCCAACAGGACAGGCGAATCAGCCCCAGCATTTT. Its protein product is CASSPTGQANQPQHF.

This clone was counted a few times. This rearrangement joins TRBV5-1 to TRBJ2-7; possibly TRBD2 for D (6 bases). Deletions cut 4 bases from V and 0 bases from J, with 14 bases between. Germline loops: CDR1 SGHRS, CDR2 YFSETQ. The CDR3 extends over 15 amino acids. CDR3 protein: CASSQEAGTSYEQYF. CDR3 sequence (DNA): TGCGCCAGCAGCCAGGAAGCGGGCACCTCCTACGAGCAGTACTTC.

This clone was seen more than once but under ten times. This rearrangement joins TRBV2 to TRBJ2-5; a possible D gene is TRBD2 (6 bases). The CDR3 runs to 14 residues. Trimming removed 8 bases at V and 5 bases at J, with 18 bases between. Germline values: CDR1 SNHLY, CDR2 FYNNEI. The CDR3 DNA reads TGTGCCAGCGGGAGACTAGGATTCTGGGAGACCCAGTACTTC. Its translation is CASGRLGFWETQYF.

The chain joins TRBV5-6 to TRBJ2-7, with D unresolved. CDR3 size: 11 residues. V lost 3 bases and J 7 bases, leaving 8 bases between the germline ends. From germline, CDR1 is SGHDT and CDR2 YYEEEE. This CDR3 is CASSSTREQYF. As DNA, the CDR3 is TGTGCCAGCAGCTCGACACGGGAGCAGTACTTC.

The chain combines TRBV1 with TRBJ2-5; the table's D call TRBD2 went unverified against the DNA. TRBV1 is annotated as a pseudogene. This CDR3 has 17 residues. The CDR3 nucleotides read TGCACCAGCAGCATTCTACGGGGCGGGAGGTCCCCAGAGACCCAGTACTTC. Its translation is CTSSILRGGRSPETQYF.

This clone came up a few times. This chain connects TRBV7-3 to TRBJ2-3; the D is unclear. Germline loops: CDR1 SGHTA, CDR2 FQGTGA. The CDR3 loop spans 14 amino acids. With 5 bases removed from V and 3 bases from J, the gap between germline ends came to 12 bases. This CDR3 reads CASSLGSATDTQYF. The CDR3, as DNA: TGTGCCAGCAGCCTCGGGTCCGCTACAGATACGCAGTATTTT.

Only a few counts were recorded for this clone. This rearrangement joins TRBV10-3 to TRBJ1-5; TRBD1 matches at 7 bases. With V trimmed by 4 bases and J by 7 bases, 7 bases remained unmatched. CDR1 ENHRY and CDR2 SYGVKD come from the germline V gene. This CDR3 is 14 amino acids long. The CDR3 DNA reads TGTGCCATCAGTGCCGACAGGGTTGGGCAGCCCCAGCATTTT. This encodes CAISADRVGQPQHF.

The chain couples TRBV4-3 to TRBJ2-1, with D unresolved. Germline V gene lookup returns CDR1 LGHNA and CDR2 YSLEER. The V gene lost 0 bases and the J gene lost 8 bases, with 5 bases spanning the gap. The CDR3 is 12 amino acids. Here the CDR3 reads CASSQDVYEQFF. CDR3 bases: TGCGCCAGCAGCCAAGACGTCTATGAGCAGTTCTTC.

The rearrangement links TRBV7-2 to TRBJ2-1, with D perhaps TRBD1 (6 bases). V lost 5 bases, J lost 9 bases, and 11 bases lay in between. Germline V CDR1 and CDR2: SGHTA, FQGNSA. CDR3 length equals 12 residues. The CDR3 DNA is TGTGCCAGCAGCACTACAGGGTTTGAGCAGTTCTTC. Translated: CASSTTGFEQFF.

This sequence joins TRBV7-2 and TRBJ1-5; TRBD1 agrees at 9 bases. J gave up 4 bases and V 2 bases, and 3 bases lay outside the gene matches. The CDR3 runs 15 residues. The germline CDR1 and CDR2 sequences are SGHTA and FQGNSA. CDR3 in DNA: TGTGCCAGCAGCTTAATAGACAGGGGGAATCAGCCCCAGCATTTT. It specifies CASSLIDRGNQPQHF.

The chain combines TRBV15 with TRBJ2-1; D possibly matches TRBD1 or TRBD2 (5 bases each). V was shortened by 5 bases and J by 8 bases, with 13 bases between the two germline ends. CDR3 length: 13 residues. Germline CDR1 LNHNV, CDR2 YYDKDF (reference sequence). The CDR3 loop reads CATSARDRDEQFF. The CDR3 DNA reads as TGTGCCACCAGCGCCCGGGACCGGGATGAGCAGTTCTTC.

The table lists this clone with a few counts. The chain combines TRBV7-2 with TRBJ2-3; D unresolved. Germline V gene data show CDR1 as SGHTA and CDR2 as FQGNSA. The germline V and J ends were trimmed by 4 bases and 1 base, with 9 bases remaining between them. This CDR3 has 14 amino acids. CDR3 coding DNA: TGTGCCAGCAGCTCGTTAATCGGCACAGATACGCAGTATTTT. Translation gives CASSSLIGTDTQYF.

This clone occurred a few times. This chain uses TRBV7-2 with TRBJ2-3; perhaps TRBD1 as D (6 bases). Trimming left V 5 bases short and J 2 bases short, with 20 bases between. Germline CDR1 reads SGHTA; CDR2 reads FQGNSA. The CDR3 runs 17 residues. CDR3 DNA sequence: TGTGCCAGCAGCGGCACCTTCGGGACACTTATCACAGATACGCAGTATTTT. It encodes CASSGTFGTLITDTQYF.

The chain has TRBV7-9 and TRBJ2-3; 9 bases are a match to TRBD1. Germline V gene lookup returns CDR1 SEHNR and CDR2 FQNEAQ (reference sequence). The J segment lost 1 base and the V segment lost 3 bases, leaving 8 bases of the junction unmatched. The CDR3 has 17 amino acids. CDR3 sequence: CASSLDLQGARTDTQYF. The CDR3 DNA sequence: TGTGCCAGCAGCTTGGATCTACAGGGGGCTCGCACAGATACGCAGTATTTT.

V and J are TRBV7-2 and TRBJ2-2; D might be TRBD2 (5 bases). Trimming stripped 5 bases from V and 0 bases from J, with 10 bases between. From germline, CDR1 is SGHTA and CDR2 FQGNSA. CDR3 size: 15 residues. The CDR3 region is CASSRLRANTGELFF. In DNA, the CDR3 is TGTGCCAGCAGCCGCTTGAGGGCGAACACCGGGGAGCTGTTTTTT.

The chain recombines TRBV5-1 with TRBJ1-2, with unresolved D. V was trimmed by 0 bases and J by 5 bases, leaving 8 bases between them. The CDR3 is 13 residues long. Looked up from germline, CDR1 is SGHRS and CDR2 is YFSETQ. CDR3 nucleotide sequence: TGCGCCAGCAGCTTGGAGGCTGCTTATGGCTACACCTTC. Residues: CASSLEAAYGYTF.

The chain uses TRBV19 and TRBJ1-1; no reliable D call. The CDR3 length is 14 residues. V was clipped by 4 bases and J by 5 bases, with 14 bases between them. Germline V lookup: CDR1 LNHDA, CDR2 SQIVND (reference sequence). Written as DNA, the CDR3 is TGTGCCAGTAGTAGGGCGGGTGGTGGAACTGAAGCTTTCTTT. Translating gives CASSRAGGGTEAFF.

The V gene is TRBV29-1, the J gene TRBJ2-2, with 11 bases lining up with TRBD1. V was clipped by 4 bases and J by 1 base; unmatched bases: 5. The CDR3 spans 16 residues. The germline V gene has CDR1 SQVTM and CDR2 ANQGSEA. CDR3 in DNA: TGCAGCGTTGCGCGGACAGGGGGCTTGAACACCGGGGAGCTGTTTTTT. Translated: CSVARTGGLNTGELFF.

CDR3 in DNA: TGTGCCACCAGCCCCGCTAGGGGAACTAGCACAGATACGCAGTATTTT. It codes for CATSPARGTSTDTQYF. The chain carries TRBV15 and TRBJ2-3, with D possibly matching TRBD1 (5 bases). The V and J ends lost 5 bases and 0 bases respectively, with 15 bases between them. Germline loops: CDR1 LNHNV, CDR2 YYDKDF (reference sequence). The CDR3 length is 16 residues. The full variable domain, rest sourced from reference TRBV15 and TRBJ2-3, is DAMVIQNPRYQVTQFGKPVTLSCSQTLNHNVMYWYQQKSSQAPKLLFHYYDKDFNNEADTPDNFQSRRPNTSFCFLDIRSPGLGDTAMYLCATSPARGTSTDTQYFGPGTRLTVL.

The sample holds a few counts of this clone. Other DNA sequences in the sample encode the same CDR3. The V and J genes are TRBV18 and TRBJ2-3; D might be TRBD2 (5 bases). Germline V CDR1 and CDR2: KGHSH, LQKENI. The V and J ends lost 3 bases and 1 base respectively, with 5 bases between them. CDR3 length: 13 residues. The CDR3 DNA follows: TGTGCCAGCTCACCGAGGGGCACAGATACGCAGTATTTT. Its translation: CASSPRGTDTQYF.

The chain is built from TRBV30 and TRBJ1-1; tentatively, D is TRBD1 (5 bases). In germline, CDR1 is GTSNPN, CDR2 SVGIG (reference sequence). V lost 0 bases to trimming and J lost 6 bases, with 20 bases between them. This CDR3 is 16 amino acids long. The CDR3 protein is CAWSVLGRGLAAEAFF. Here the CDR3 DNA reads TGTGCCTGGAGTGTACTAGGGAGGGGCCTGGCGGCTGAAGCTTTCTTT.